The text below deals with one TCR beta chain. Its antigen is not identified. In germline, CDR1 is LNHNV, CDR2 YYDKDF (reference sequence). With V trimmed by 3 bases and J by 4 bases, 4 bases remained unmatched. The CDR3 spans 16 residues. The data belong to a study of cytomegalovirus exposure and HLA in healthy donors. Clones were read by immunoSEQ multiplex PCR, and TCRdb kept only the in-frame ones, dropping some. This sample has roughly 150,000 clones, with more than 75% found just once. Findings of the study overall: Per published reports, the classifier diagnosed cytomegalovirus status with high specificity and sensitivity. Clusters of TCRs from the first cohort tended to co-occur in the 90 to 150 validation repertoires (as a later analysis found).

The chain couples TRBV15 to TRBJ2-2; TRBD1 matches at 11 bases. The TCR was taken from a young man in good health and CMV-seropositive. Sequencing was carried out using PBMCs. The DNA for the CDR3 is TGTGCCACCAGCAGGGGACAGGGGGTTGTCACCGGGGAGCTGTTTTTT. It codes for CATSRGQGVVTGELFF.